The 8 T cell receptor beta chains in this list originate from one sample, sequenced in a study of T-cell reconstitution after alpha-beta-depleted transplantation in children. Preparation of the TCRbeta library used unique molecular identifiers. TCRdb re-analysed the PCR reads in MiXCR, keeping a single row per CDR3 protein. This table holds about 92,000 distinct CDR3 sequences, about 12% found once. The sample consisted of PBMCs from the stem cell graft donor, taken from the stem cell graft. The receptors were gathered from a human donor who donated a stem cell graft to a child with inherited bone marrow failure.

This clonotype was counted only a few times. The CDR3 reads CASTWTVASYEQYF. The CDR3 nucleotides are TGTGCCAGCACCTGGACGGTGGCGTCGTACGAGCAGTACTTC. The rearrangement joins TRBV6-2 or TRBV6-3 to TRBJ2-7; no clear D. V was cut by 7 bases and J by 4 bases, with 17 bases left in between. Germline CDR1 is MNHEY and CDR2 is SVGEGT. The CDR3 length is 14 residues.

This clonotype came up many times. The V call is TRBV20-1, the J call TRBJ1-5; tentatively, D is TRBD1 (5 bases). There are 12 residues in the CDR3. Trimming pared 4 bases from V and 7 bases from J, leaving 11 bases between. CDR1 is DFQATT and CDR2 is SNEGSKA in the germline V gene (reference sequence). The CDR3 bases are TGCAGTGCTAACCAGGGTGTCCAGCCCCAGCATTTT. Translating it yields CSANQGVQPQHF.

V and J are TRBV13 and TRBJ2-5, with D perhaps matching TRBD1 or TRBD2 (5 bases each). The CDR3 is 13 residues long. CDR1 and CDR2 (germline): PRHDT, FYEKMQ (reference sequence). Trimming pared 3 bases from V and 4 bases from J, leaving 9 bases between. The CDR3 sequence is CASSFGDGETQYF. In DNA, the CDR3 is TGTGCCAGCAGCTTTGGGGACGGAGAGACCCAGTACTTC.

There are many counts of this clonotype. The chain combines TRBV29-1 with TRBJ2-2; D remains ambiguous. Germline V gene lookup returns CDR1 SQVTM and CDR2 ANQGSEA. The CDR3 runs to 13 residues. The ends were cut back, 4 bases at V and 5 bases at J, with 11 bases in the middle. CDR3: CSVVADTTGELFF. Here the CDR3 DNA reads TGCAGCGTTGTGGCTGATACGACCGGGGAGCTGTTTTTT.

This clonotype was seen ten or more times. The V and J genes are TRBV7-2 and TRBJ2-7, with TRBD1 as a possible D gene (5 bases). Trimming stripped 3 bases from V and 2 bases from J, with 14 bases between. CDR3 length: 15 amino acids. CDR1 and CDR2 (germline): SGHTA, FQGNSA. The CDR3 reads CASSLLGLGPYEQYF. The CDR3, as DNA: TGTGCCAGCAGCTTGCTGGGGCTGGGGCCCTACGAGCAGTACTTC. The full variable domain, rest sourced from reference TRBV7-2 and TRBJ2-7, is GAGVSQSPSNKVTEKGKDVELRCDPISGHTALYWYRQSLGQGLEFLIYFQGNSAPDKSGLPSDRFSAERTGGSVSTLTIQRTQQEDSAVYLCASSLLGLGPYEQYFGPGTRLTVT.

This clonotype is a singleton in its sample. The chain joins TRBV30 to TRBJ2-1, with D tentatively TRBD2 (7 bases). CDR3 length: 14 residues. Germline CDR1 GTSNPN, CDR2 SVGIG (reference sequence). V was trimmed by 3 bases and J by 6 bases, leaving 15 bases between them. The DNA of the CDR3 is TGTGCCTGGAGCCGGGGGGCGCTGGGCAATGAGCAGTTCTTC. As protein: CAWSRGALGNEQFF.

This clonotype has only a few counts. This rearrangement joins TRBV7-6 to TRBJ2-2; 9 positions match TRBD2. The CDR3 extends over 16 amino acids. Germline CDR1 is SGHVS and CDR2 is FNYEAQ. Losses at the gene ends were 4 bases for V and 2 bases for J; bases not matched to a gene: 5. Written as DNA, the CDR3 is TGTGCCAGCAGCTCCGGGACTAGCTTAAACACCGGGGAGCTGTTTTTT. Its translation is CASSSGTSLNTGELFF.

J is TRBJ2-2 and V is TRBV5-6, with a possible D match to TRBD1 (6 bases). Germline V gene lookup returns CDR1 SGHDT and CDR2 YYEEEE. V gave up 4 bases and J gave up 4 bases, with 17 bases separating them. This CDR3 spans 16 amino acids. CDR3 nucleotides: TGTGCCAGCAGCCGTTCAGGGACAATAGTCACCGGGGAGCTGTTTTTT. Its translation: CASSRSGTIVTGELFF.